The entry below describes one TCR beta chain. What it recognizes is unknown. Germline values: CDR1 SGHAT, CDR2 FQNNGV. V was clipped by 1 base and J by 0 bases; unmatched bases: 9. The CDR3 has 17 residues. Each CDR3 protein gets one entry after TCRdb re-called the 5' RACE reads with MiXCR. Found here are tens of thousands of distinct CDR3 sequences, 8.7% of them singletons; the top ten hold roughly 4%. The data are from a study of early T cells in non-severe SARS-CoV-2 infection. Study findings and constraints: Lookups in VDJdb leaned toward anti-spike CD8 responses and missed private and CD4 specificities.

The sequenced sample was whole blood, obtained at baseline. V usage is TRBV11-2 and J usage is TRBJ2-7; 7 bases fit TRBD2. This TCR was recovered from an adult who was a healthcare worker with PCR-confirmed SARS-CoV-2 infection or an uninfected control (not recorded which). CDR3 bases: TGTGCCAGCAGCTTAGGAGCGACTAGCCTAACCTCCTACGAGCAGTACTTC. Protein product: CASSLGATSLTSYEQYF.